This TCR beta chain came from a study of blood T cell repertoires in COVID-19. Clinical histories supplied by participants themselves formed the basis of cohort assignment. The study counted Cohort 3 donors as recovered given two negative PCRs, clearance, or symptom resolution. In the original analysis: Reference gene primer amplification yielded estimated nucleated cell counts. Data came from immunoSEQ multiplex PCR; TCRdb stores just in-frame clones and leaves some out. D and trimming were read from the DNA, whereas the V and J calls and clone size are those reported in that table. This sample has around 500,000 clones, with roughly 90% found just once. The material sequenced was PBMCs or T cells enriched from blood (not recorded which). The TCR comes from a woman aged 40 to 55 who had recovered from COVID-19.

CDR3 DNA sequence: TGTGCCTCCTGCCCCCCCACTAGTCGTGAGCAGTTCTTC. The encoded protein is CASCPPTSREQFF. The J gene is TRBJ2-1, the V gene TRBV19; D is possibly TRBD2 (5 bases). Germline V gene sequence: CDR1 LNHDA, CDR2 SQIVND (reference sequence). This CDR3 contains 13 residues. Trimming removed 11 bases from V and 9 bases from J, with 20 bases in between.